The T cell receptor (beta chain) under discussion was sequenced for a study of cytomegalovirus exposure and HLA in healthy donors. This PCR relied on a set of 60 Vbeta primers and 13 Jbeta primers. Clones were sequenced by immunoSEQ multiplex PCR, and TCRdb holds only the in-frame ones, with some missing. The data contain about 110,000 clones, under 80% of them seen just once; the ten biggest clones take up less than 15%. Trimming shortened V by 7 bases and J by 5 bases, and 15 bases separated the two germline ends. In germline, CDR1 is MRHNA, CDR2 SNTAGT. The CDR3 is 15 residues long. Regarding this clone: Its antigen is not known.

Notes on the study in general: Several of the most significant clusters appeared, in a later analysis, to be linked to common viral pathogens. It was assumed in the presence/absence analyses that sequencing depth was roughly uniform across donors. Later, an analysis showed that TCR beta chains associated with HLA were more clonally expanded than others that were equally common.

The rearrangement uses TRBV6-4 and TRBJ1-6; D gene uncertain. The sequence was collected from a woman aged 35 to 49 in good health and CMV-seropositive. What was sequenced was PBMCs. The chain's CDR3 is CASKREGVDNSPLHF. The CDR3 nucleotides are TGTGCCAGCAAGCGGGAGGGAGTTGATAATTCACCCCTCCACTTT.